This TCR beta chain was sequenced in a study of vaccination effects on CD4 cells after COVID-19. General study findings and limits: Small numbers of convalescent patients limited the study. It also lacked early post-infection timepoints. Substantial clonal contraction characterized both infection- and vaccine-induced clones late after vaccination.

Only in-frame clones appear in the TCRdb table, and some are missing; sequencing was by immunoSEQ multiplex PCR. The sample lists under 25,000 clones, 74% seen once, with approximately 40% in the top ten. CDR1 and CDR2 from the germline V gene are MNHEY and SMNVEV (reference sequence). The CDR3 length is 13 residues. Sequencing was preceded by expansion of antigen-specific CD4+ T cells with viral peptide pools in the ViraFEST assay. At the end of about ten days of culture, CD4+ T cells were isolated. Confirmation by PCR established that the person had SARS-CoV-2 infection between March and December 2020. Cultures used a few million PBMC per well, approximately 9.7 IU/ml IL-2 and about 10 ug/ml peptides. Notes on this clone: Antigen unknown. A junction end diverges from the germline sequence, so it may reflect a read error.

The material sequenced was CD4+ T cells from PBMCs cultured with a peptide pool, taken before COVID-19 vaccination. The clonotype was recovered from a human donor who had a prior SARS-CoV-2 infection. The chain is built from TRBV27 and TRBJ1-2; D is undetermined. CDR3 loop: CVSSFRVNYGYTF. The DNA of the CDR3 is TGTGTCAGCAGTTTCCGGGTTAACTATGGCTACACCTTC.